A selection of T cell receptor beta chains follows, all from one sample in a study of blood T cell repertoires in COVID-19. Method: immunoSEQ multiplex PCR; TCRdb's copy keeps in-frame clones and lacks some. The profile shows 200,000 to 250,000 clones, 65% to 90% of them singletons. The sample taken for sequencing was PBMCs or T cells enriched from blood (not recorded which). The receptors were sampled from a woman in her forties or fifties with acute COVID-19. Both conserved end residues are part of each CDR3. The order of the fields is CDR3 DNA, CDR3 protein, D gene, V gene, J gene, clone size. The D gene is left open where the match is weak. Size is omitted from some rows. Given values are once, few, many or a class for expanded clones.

CDR3 DNA: TGTGCCAGCAGTTTATCCCCGGTAGTCCGTAATGAAAAACTGTTTTTT
CDR3 protein: CASSLSPVVRNEKLFF
D gene: NA
V gene: TRBV27
J gene: TRBJ1-4
clone size: NA

CDR3 DNA: TGTGCTAGTGGTTTGGTAATGGCGGGGATTGAAAAACTGTTTTTT
CDR3 protein: CASGLVMAGIEKLFF
D gene: NA
V gene: TRBV12-5
J gene: TRBJ1-4
clone size: NA

CDR3 DNA: TGCGCCAGCAGCTTAGCGGGACGCCTGTCCTACGAGCAGTACTTC
CDR3 protein: CASSLAGRLSYEQYF
D gene: TRBD2
V gene: TRBV5-1
J gene: TRBJ2-7
clone size: NA

CDR3 DNA: TGTGCCAGCAGCCAAGATAGGCGGAGCTATGGCTACACCTTC
CDR3 protein: CASSQDRRSYGYTF
D gene: NA
V gene: TRBV14
J gene: TRBJ1-2
clone size: NA

CDR3 DNA: TGCAGCGTTGAACAGGGGGACGGAGCTTTCTTT
CDR3 protein: CSVEQGDGAFF
D gene: TRBD1
V gene: TRBV29-1
J gene: TRBJ1-1
clone size: NA

CDR3 DNA: TGTGCCAGCAGTACGACAGGCCTGAGTGCCAACGTCCTGACTTTC
CDR3 protein: CASSTTGLSANVLTF
D gene: NA
V gene: TRBV28
J gene: TRBJ2-6
clone size: NA

CDR3 DNA: TGTGCCAGCAGCTTGGGGTTGAGGAACACTGAAGCTTTCTTT
CDR3 protein: CASSLGLRNTEAFF
D gene: NA
V gene: TRBV5-8
J gene: TRBJ1-1
clone size: NA

CDR3 DNA: TGCGCCAGCATCTTGCAGGACCGGGACAGCCTTGCAACTAATGAAAAACTGTTTTTT
CDR3 protein: CASILQDRDSLATNEKLFF
D gene: TRBD1
V gene: TRBV10-1
J gene: TRBJ1-4
clone size: NA

CDR3 DNA: TGCGCCAGCAGCCTGACAGAAGCGAACACTGAAGCTTTCTTT
CDR3 protein: CASSLTEANTEAFF
D gene: NA
V gene: TRBV4-3
J gene: TRBJ1-1
clone size: NA

CDR3 DNA: TGCAGTGCTAGTCCCCCGGGAGTTACGCAGTATTTT
CDR3 protein: CSASPPGVTQYF
D gene: NA
V gene: TRBV20-1
J gene: TRBJ2-3
clone size: NA

CDR3 DNA: TGCAGCGTTACAGGCTCCTCTGGCTACACCTTC
CDR3 protein: CSVTGSSGYTF
D gene: NA
V gene: TRBV29-1
J gene: TRBJ1-2
clone size: once